Following are 28 T cell receptor beta chains from one sample sequenced in a study of blood T cell repertoires in COVID-19 (dated by TCRdb to the early 2020s). The library was built by means of the immunoSEQ multiplex PCR assay. Drawn from immuneACCESS, this table holds only the in-frame rearrangements with V and J called that TCRdb kept. Clones are partly lost; checked studies trace under half to an unresolved V gene and leave the rest unexplained. This sample holds about 130,000 clones; roughly 90% were observed only once. The top ten clones comprise about 4.4% of the sample. Sequencing was done on a sample of peripheral blood. All receptors come from a man in his fifties or sixties with COVID-19, enrolled during active disease.

V is TRBV18 and J is TRBJ1-4; 9 nucleotides agree with TRBD1. The ends lost 0 bases at V and 0 bases at J; junction bases unmatched: 2. The V gene's germline CDR1 is KGHSH and CDR2 LQKENI. CDR3 length equals 17 residues. The CDR3 DNA follows: TGTGCCAGCTCACCACCACAGGGGGCTGCAACTAATGAAAAACTGTTTTTT. Protein product: CASSPPQGAATNEKLFF.

J is TRBJ2-3 and V is TRBV5-1; 10 bases match TRBD2. The CDR3 is made up of 15 amino acids. CDR1 is SGHRS and CDR2 is YFSETQ in the germline V gene. V gave up 4 bases and J gave up 5 bases; unmatched junction bases: 7. CDR3 protein: CASSMGLALGDTQYF. The CDR3 nucleotides are TGCGCCAGCAGCATGGGACTAGCGTTGGGAGATACGCAGTATTTT.

The chain carries TRBV21-1 and TRBJ1-2. TRBV21-1 is assigned pseudogene status. This CDR3 region has 11 residues. The CDR3 DNA sequence: TGTGCCAGCAGCAAAGGGACGTCGAGGAGGTTC. It encodes CASSKGTSRRF.

For the CDR3, the DNA is TGTGCCAGCAGCCCCAGACAGGCCAATTATGGCTACACCTTC. Residues: CASSPRQANYGYTF. The rearrangement links TRBV7-8 to TRBJ1-2, with a weak D call TRBD1 (6 bases). Per germline, CDR1 SGHVS and CDR2 FQNEAQ. This CDR3 is built from 14 residues. The V gene lost 5 bases and the J gene lost 5 bases, with 15 bases spanning the gap.

The chain links TRBV5-1 to TRBJ1-1, with D perhaps TRBD1 (5 bases). In germline, CDR1 is SGHRS, CDR2 YFSETQ. CDR3 length equals 13 residues. V was shortened by 4 bases and J by 4 bases, with 11 bases between the two germline ends. This CDR3 reads CASSTGGSTEAFF. Written as DNA, the CDR3 is TGCGCCAGCAGCACCGGGGGTTCCACTGAAGCTTTCTTT.

CDR3 coding DNA: TGTGCCACCAGTGATTTGACGAGTTATGGCTACACCTTC. Translation gives CATSDLTSYGYTF. This chain joins TRBV24-1 and TRBJ1-2, with D hard to call. Looked up from germline, CDR1 is KGHDR and CDR2 is SFDVKD. The V end lost 0 bases, the J end lost 5 bases, and 6 bases lay between the germline ends. The CDR3 contains 13 residues.

This clone was counted a single time. The J gene is TRBJ2-7, the V gene TRBV6-5, with 7 bases matching TRBD1. The V gene end was trimmed by 6 bases and the J gene end by 3 bases; junction bases not matched to a gene: 5. The CDR3 extends over 13 amino acids. The germline V gene has CDR1 MNHEY and CDR2 SVGAGI. The CDR3 DNA reads TGTGCCAGCAGACAGGGGCTCGGCTACGAGCAGTACTTC. This codes for CASRQGLGYEQYF.

This clone was seen a handful of times. The chain uses TRBV7-8 and TRBJ1-6; 7 nucleotides match TRBD1. Germline lookup yields CDR1 SGHVS and CDR2 FQNEAQ. The CDR3 covers 17 residues. The V segment lost 5 bases and the J segment 8 bases; nucleotides outside the gene matches: 15. This CDR3 reads CASSPRVNRGVYSPLHF. In DNA form, the CDR3 reads TGTGCCAGCAGCCCCCGGGTAAACAGGGGTGTTTATTCACCCCTCCACTTT.

The V call is TRBV19, the J call TRBJ1-2, with D perhaps matching TRBD1 (5 bases). This CDR3 spans 15 amino acids. V lost 7 bases and J 7 bases, leaving 22 bases between the germline ends. Germline lookup yields CDR1 LNHDA and CDR2 SQIVND (reference sequence). CDR3 sequence: CASTGLGASGGGYTF. In DNA, the CDR3 is TGTGCCAGTACCGGACTCGGGGCCTCGGGGGGTGGCTACACCTTC.

The chain uses TRBV5-5 and TRBJ1-4; the D is unclear. This CDR3 is 15 amino acids long. Trimming took 4 bases from V and 0 from J, leaving 10 bases between them. The germline V gene encodes CDR1 SGHKS and CDR2 YYEKEE (reference sequence). The CDR3 loop is CASSPKPATNEKLFF. CDR3 bases: TGTGCCAGCAGCCCCAAGCCGGCAACTAATGAAAAACTGTTTTTT.

The chain carries TRBV2 and TRBJ2-3, with a weak D call TRBD2 (5 bases). Deletions cut 8 bases from V and 2 bases from J, with 11 bases between. This CDR3 spans 13 amino acids. The germline gives CDR1 SNHLY, CDR2 FYNNEI. The CDR3 DNA sequence: TGTGCCAGCCGCCTAGACTACACAGATACGCAGTATTTT. Amino acids: CASRLDYTDTQYF.

The chain joins TRBV5-1 to TRBJ2-1; 7 positions agree with TRBD2. Germline CDR1 is SGHRS and CDR2 is YFSETQ. The CDR3 is made up of 13 amino acids. V lost 7 bases to trimming and J lost 4 bases; unmatched junction nucleotides: 5. The CDR3 bases are TGCGCCAGCTGTTGGGAGGGGTACAATGAGCAGTTCTTC. Translating it yields CASCWEGYNEQFF.

The rearrangement links TRBV5-6 to TRBJ1-5, with TRBD1 as a possible D gene (5 bases). The V and J ends lost 3 bases and 5 bases respectively, with 9 bases between them. CDR1 is SGHDT and CDR2 is YYEEEE in the germline V gene. The CDR3 has 13 amino acids. The CDR3: CASSSRVHQPQHF. The CDR3 region has the DNA TGTGCCAGCAGCTCCAGGGTCCATCAGCCCCAGCATTTT.

This clone was found once. The rearrangement uses TRBV6-2 or TRBV6-3 and TRBJ2-1, with D tentatively TRBD1 (5 bases). CDR3 length: 15 amino acids. V was pared by 0 bases and J by 8 bases, with 14 bases between. Germline-derived CDR1 and CDR2 are MNHEY and SVGEGT. CDR3 sequence (DNA): TGTGCCAGCAGTTACTCCCCAGGGTGGCGCGATGAGCAGTTCTTC. Its translation is CASSYSPGWRDEQFF.

The chain couples TRBV2 to TRBJ1-2; possible D gene TRBD1, 6 bases. Germline V CDR1 and CDR2: SNHLY, FYNNEI. Trimming took off 7 bases at V and 3 bases at J, with 15 bases between the two ends. The CDR3 spans 14 residues. DNA for the CDR3: TGTGCCAGCACCATGGCGGGGGCGGACTATGGCTACACCTTC. Translating it yields CASTMAGADYGYTF.

Concerning this clone itself: Distinct nucleotide sequences in the sample also encode this CDR3. This rearrangement joins TRBV7-9 to TRBJ1-4, with 9 bases lining up with TRBD1. Germline V gene sequence: CDR1 SEHNR, CDR2 FQNEAQ (reference sequence). V trimming: 5 bases; J trimming: 6 bases; junction bases outside the gene matches: 4. This CDR3 is 14 amino acids long. CDR3 DNA: TGTGCCAGCAGCCTGGACAGGGGAGATGAAAAACTGTTTTTT. This sequence encodes CASSLDRGDEKLFF.

This clone was seen more than once but under ten times. CDR3 residues: CAWSVGQGANNSPLHF. The CDR3 nucleotides are TGTGCCTGGAGTGTGGGACAGGGGGCGAATAATTCACCCCTCCACTTT. This sequence joins TRBV30 and TRBJ1-6; the match to TRBD1 covers 12 bases. Germline values: CDR1 GTSNPN, CDR2 SVGIG (reference sequence). The CDR3 length is 16 residues. V gave up 0 bases and J gave up 5 bases; unmatched junction bases: 2. Filled out from reference TRBV30 and TRBJ1-6, the complete variable domain reads SQTIHQWPATLVQPVGSPLSLECTVEGTSNPNLYWYRQAAGRGLQLLFYSVGIGQISSEVPQNLSASRPQDRQFILSSKKLLLSDSGFYLCAWSVGQGANNSPLHFGNGTRLTVT.

Regarding this clone: A read error may produce the germline difference seen at one junction end. V usage is TRBV6-5 and J usage is TRBJ2-3, with 7 bases aligning to TRBD1. The V gene's germline CDR1 is MNHEY and CDR2 SVGAGI. This CDR3 spans 13 amino acids. CDR3 region: CTSREQGPDTQYF. In DNA form, the CDR3 reads TGTACCAGCCGCGAACAGGGGCCAGATACGCAGTATTTT.

The V call is TRBV12-5, the J call TRBJ1-4; D is perhaps TRBD1 (6 bases). The V and J ends lost 5 bases and 12 bases respectively, with 31 bases between them. Germline V gene data show CDR1 as LGHNT and CDR2 as FRNRAP. CDR3 length: 18 residues. CDR3: CASGTLRFQGFEGRELFF. CDR3 coding DNA: TGTGCTAGTGGTACCCTCAGGTTTCAGGGGTTTGAGGGCCGGGAACTGTTTTTT.

The V and J genes are TRBV30 and TRBJ2-7, with D possibly being TRBD1 (7 bases). The CDR3 length is 13 residues. Trimming took off 5 bases at V and 6 bases at J, with 17 bases between the two ends. Germline loops: CDR1 GTSNPN, CDR2 SVGIG (reference sequence). DNA of the CDR3: TGTGCCTGGTCCGGAGGGGGCGCCGGCGAGCAGTACTTC. This codes for CAWSGGGAGEQYF.

The J gene is TRBJ1-2, the V gene TRBV29-1; 9 bases fit TRBD1. CDR1 is SQVTM, CDR2 ANQGSEA, per germline. This CDR3 comprises 14 residues. V lost 7 bases to trimming and J lost 0 bases; unmatched junction nucleotides: 6. The CDR3 spells CSGNDRGTNYGYTF. The CDR3 region has the DNA TGCAGCGGGAACGACAGGGGGACTAACTATGGCTACACCTTC. Full variable domain (rest looked up from reference TRBV29-1 and TRBJ1-2): SAVISQKPSRDICQRGTSLTIQCQVDSQVTMMFWYRQQPGQSLTLIATANQGSEATYESGFVIDKFPISRPNLTFSTLTVSNMSPEDSSIYLCSGNDRGTNYGYTFGSGTRLTVV.

This clone was observed once. The J gene is TRBJ2-7, the V gene TRBV5-1; D remains ambiguous. The CDR3 is made up of 15 amino acids. Trimming removed 7 bases at V and 1 base at J, with 18 bases between. Per germline, CDR1 SGHRS and CDR2 YFSETQ. CDR3 amino acids: CASRLQASISYEQYF. The DNA for the CDR3 is TGCGCCAGCCGTCTCCAGGCTTCCATTTCCTACGAGCAGTACTTC.

The chain combines TRBV29-1 with TRBJ1-2; TRBD1 matches 7 bases. Trimming removed 4 bases from V and 2 bases from J; junction bases left unmatched: 13. This CDR3 is built from 16 residues. From germline, CDR1 is SQVTM and CDR2 ANQGSEA. CDR3 in amino acids: CSVVSPTGKENYGYTF. As DNA, the CDR3 is TGCAGCGTTGTGTCCCCGACAGGGAAGGAAAACTATGGCTACACCTTC.

V and J are TRBV5-1 and TRBJ2-7, with TRBD1 identical over 7 bases. The CDR3 contains 17 residues. V was pared by 0 bases and J by 3 bases, with 12 bases of the junction left unmatched. In germline, CDR1 is SGHRS, CDR2 YFSETQ. CDR3 loop: CASSLAKEDRLNYEQYF. CDR3 sequence (DNA): TGCGCCAGCAGCTTGGCCAAGGAGGACAGGCTGAACTACGAGCAGTACTTC.

This rearrangement joins TRBV7-2 to TRBJ2-7; D gene unclear. The CDR3 totals 14 residues. Trimming took off 3 bases at V and 4 bases at J, with 13 bases between the two ends. Looked up from germline, CDR1 is SGHTA and CDR2 is FQGNSA. CDR3: CASSLAFTGYEQYF. In DNA form, the CDR3 reads TGTGCCAGCAGCTTGGCTTTCACGGGTTACGAGCAGTACTTC.

This clone came up once. The rearrangement joins TRBV21-1 to TRBJ1-3; TRBD1, the D gene given by the table, was not confirmed from the DNA. TRBV21-1 has pseudogene status. CDR3 length: 17 residues. The CDR3 loop reads CASSGTGTAHLFNTIYF. CDR3 DNA sequence: TGTGCCAGCAGCGGGACTGGGACAGCGCACCTCTTTAACACCATATATTTT.

The V and J genes are TRBV7-3 and TRBJ2-2; 7 bases align to TRBD1. V was pared by 5 bases and J by 5 bases, with 5 bases of the junction left unmatched. Germline V gene data show CDR1 as SGHTA and CDR2 as FQGTGA. CDR3 length: 14 residues. Here the CDR3 DNA reads TGTGCCAGCAGCCGAGACAGGGTAACCGGGGAGCTGTTTTTT. Amino acid sequence: CASSRDRVTGELFF.

This chain joins TRBV10-3 and TRBJ1-2; possibly TRBD1 for D (6 bases). This CDR3 spans 15 amino acids. Trimming removed 3 bases from V and 4 bases from J, with 15 bases in between. Germline CDR1 ENHRY, CDR2 SYGVKD. CDR3 sequence (DNA): TGTGCCATCAGTGAACCCCACAGGGAGGGCTATGGCTACACCTTC. Protein: CAISEPHREGYGYTF.